This TCR beta chain was identified during a study of technical replicates of blood from a few donors. Assay: immunoSEQ multiplex PCR; the TCRdb copy retains only in-frame clones and omits some. Among under 95,000 clones, roughly 94% were seen once, and the ten largest hold roughly 0.25%. CDR1 and CDR2 from the germline V gene are SGHTA and FQGTGA. J was trimmed by 5 bases and V by 2 bases; bases with no gene match: 3. The CDR3 is 16 residues long. This receptor was identified in a human donor in good health. This chain links TRBV7-3 with TRBJ2-2; 12 bases are shared with TRBD2. Material for sequencing was T cells isolated from PBMCs. The CDR3 protein is CASSLRLAGGTGELFF. The CDR3 coding sequence is TGTGCCAGCAGCTTACGGCTAGCGGGGGGGACCGGGGAGCTGTTTTTT.